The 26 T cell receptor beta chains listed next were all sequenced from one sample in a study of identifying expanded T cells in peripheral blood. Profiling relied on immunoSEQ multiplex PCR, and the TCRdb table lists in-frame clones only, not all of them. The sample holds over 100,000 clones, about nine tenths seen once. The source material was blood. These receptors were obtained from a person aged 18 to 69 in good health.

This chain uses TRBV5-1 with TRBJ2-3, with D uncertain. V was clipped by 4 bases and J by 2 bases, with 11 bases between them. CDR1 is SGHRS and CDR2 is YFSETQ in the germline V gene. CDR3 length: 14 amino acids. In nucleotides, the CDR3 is TGCGCCAGCAGCCTTGGAATGGACACAGATACGCAGTATTTT. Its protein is CASSLGMDTDTQYF.

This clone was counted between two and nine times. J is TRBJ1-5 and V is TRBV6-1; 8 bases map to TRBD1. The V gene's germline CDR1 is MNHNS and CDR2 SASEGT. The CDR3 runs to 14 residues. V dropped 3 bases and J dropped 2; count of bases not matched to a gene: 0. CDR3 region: CASSEGQGNQPQHF. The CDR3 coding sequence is TGTGCCAGCAGTGAGGGACAGGGCAATCAGCCCCAGCATTTT.

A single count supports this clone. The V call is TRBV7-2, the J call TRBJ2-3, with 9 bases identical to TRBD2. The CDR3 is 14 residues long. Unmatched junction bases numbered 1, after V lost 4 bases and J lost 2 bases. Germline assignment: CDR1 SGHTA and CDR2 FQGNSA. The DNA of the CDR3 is TGTACCAGCAGCTCTAGCGGGGCCACAGATACGCAGTATTTT. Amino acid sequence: CTSSSSGATDTQYF.

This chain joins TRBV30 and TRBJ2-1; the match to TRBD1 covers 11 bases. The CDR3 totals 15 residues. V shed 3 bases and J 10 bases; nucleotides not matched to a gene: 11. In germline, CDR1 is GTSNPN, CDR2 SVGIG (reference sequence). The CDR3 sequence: CAWRPGTGGIGEQFF. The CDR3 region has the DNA TGTGCCTGGAGACCCGGGACAGGGGGTATCGGGGAGCAGTTCTTC.

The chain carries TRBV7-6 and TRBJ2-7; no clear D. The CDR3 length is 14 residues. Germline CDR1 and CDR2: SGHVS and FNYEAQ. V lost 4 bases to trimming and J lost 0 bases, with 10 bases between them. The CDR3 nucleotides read TGTGCCAGCAGCTCAAGGACCGACTCCTACGAGCAGTACTTC. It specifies CASSSRTDSYEQYF.

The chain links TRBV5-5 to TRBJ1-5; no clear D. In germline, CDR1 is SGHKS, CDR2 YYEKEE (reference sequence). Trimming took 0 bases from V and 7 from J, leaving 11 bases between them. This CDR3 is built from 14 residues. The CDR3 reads CASSLGLPGQPQHF. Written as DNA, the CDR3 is TGTGCCAGCAGCTTGGGGCTGCCAGGACAGCCCCAGCATTTT.

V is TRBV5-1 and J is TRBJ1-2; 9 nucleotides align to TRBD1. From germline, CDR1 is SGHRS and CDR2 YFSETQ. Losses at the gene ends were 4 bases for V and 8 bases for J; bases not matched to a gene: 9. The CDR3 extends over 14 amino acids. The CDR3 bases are TGCGCCAGCAGCCCAGGACAGGGGCGGCAAGGCTACACCTTC. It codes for CASSPGQGRQGYTF.

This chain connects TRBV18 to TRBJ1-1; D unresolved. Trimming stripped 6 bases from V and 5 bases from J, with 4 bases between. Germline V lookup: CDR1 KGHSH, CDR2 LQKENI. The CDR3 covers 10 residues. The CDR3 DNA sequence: TGTGCCAGCTCCGGAACTGAAGCTTTCTTT. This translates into CASSGTEAFF.

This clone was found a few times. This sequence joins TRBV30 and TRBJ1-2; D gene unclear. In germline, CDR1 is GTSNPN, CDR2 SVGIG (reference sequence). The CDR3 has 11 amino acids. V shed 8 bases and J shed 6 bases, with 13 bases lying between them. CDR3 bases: TGTGCCCTTGGGTTTGTTCATGGCTACACCTTC. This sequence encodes CALGFVHGYTF. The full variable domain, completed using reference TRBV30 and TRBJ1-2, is SQTIHQWPATLVQPVGSPLSLECTVEGTSNPNLYWYRQAAGRGLQLLFYSVGIGQISSEVPQNLSASRPQDRQFILSSKKLLLSDSGFYLCALGFVHGYTFGSGTRLTVV.

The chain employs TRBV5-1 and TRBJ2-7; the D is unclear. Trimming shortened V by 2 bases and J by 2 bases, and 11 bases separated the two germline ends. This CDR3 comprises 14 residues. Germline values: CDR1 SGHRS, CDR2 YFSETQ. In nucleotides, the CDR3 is TGCGCCAGCAGCTTATCCAAGTCCCCCTACGAGCAGTACTTC. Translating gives CASSLSKSPYEQYF.

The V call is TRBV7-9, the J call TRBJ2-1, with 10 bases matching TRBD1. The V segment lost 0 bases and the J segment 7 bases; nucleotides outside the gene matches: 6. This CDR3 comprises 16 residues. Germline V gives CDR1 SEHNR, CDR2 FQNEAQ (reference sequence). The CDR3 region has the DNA TGTGCCAGCAGCTTAGCAAAGGGACAGGGGATAAATGAGCAGTTCTTC. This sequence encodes CASSLAKGQGINEQFF.

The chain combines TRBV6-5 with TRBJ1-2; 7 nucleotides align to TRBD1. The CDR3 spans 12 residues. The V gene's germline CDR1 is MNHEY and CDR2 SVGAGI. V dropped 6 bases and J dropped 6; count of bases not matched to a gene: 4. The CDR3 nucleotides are TGTGCCAGCAGCCAGACAGGGAATGGCTACACCTTC. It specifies CASSQTGNGYTF.

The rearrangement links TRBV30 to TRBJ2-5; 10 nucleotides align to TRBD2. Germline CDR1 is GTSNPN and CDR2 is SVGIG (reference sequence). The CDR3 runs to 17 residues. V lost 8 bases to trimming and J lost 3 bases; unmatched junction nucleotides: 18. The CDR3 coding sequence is TGTGCCGTCAGACCCCTGCCTGGACTAGCGGAGAAAGAGACCCAGTACTTC. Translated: CAVRPLPGLAEKETQYF.

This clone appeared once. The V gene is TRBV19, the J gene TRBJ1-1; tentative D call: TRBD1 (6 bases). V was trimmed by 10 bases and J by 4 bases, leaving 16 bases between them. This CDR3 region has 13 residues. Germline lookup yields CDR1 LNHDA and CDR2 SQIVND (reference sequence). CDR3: CATHTRGGTEAFF. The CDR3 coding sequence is TGTGCCACTCACACCAGGGGAGGCACTGAAGCTTTCTTT.

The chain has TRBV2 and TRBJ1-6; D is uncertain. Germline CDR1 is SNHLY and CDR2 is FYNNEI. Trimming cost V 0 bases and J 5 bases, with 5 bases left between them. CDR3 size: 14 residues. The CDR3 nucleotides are TGTGCCAGCAGTGAAGCGATCAATAATTCACCCCTCCACTTT. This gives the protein CASSEAINNSPLHF.

The CDR3 here is CASSLPGQMFGGYTF. CDR3 DNA sequence: TGTGCCAGTAGTCTCCCGGGACAAATGTTTGGTGGCTACACCTTC. This chain uses TRBV19 with TRBJ1-2; tentatively, D is TRBD1 (6 bases). Germline CDR1 LNHDA, CDR2 SQIVND (reference sequence). The CDR3 contains 15 residues. V was pared by 5 bases and J by 7 bases, with 20 bases between. The variable domain in full, completed from reference TRBV19 and TRBJ1-2, reads DGGITQSPKYLFRKEGQNVTLSCEQNLNHDAMYWYRQDPGQGLRLIYYSQIVNDFQKGDIAEGYSVSREKKESFPLTVTSAQKNPTAFYLCASSLPGQMFGGYTFGSGTRLTVV.

In nucleotides, the CDR3 is TGTGCCAGTAGTCCTTCCGGGACGGGGAACACCGGGGAGCTGTTTTTT. Protein product: CASSPSGTGNTGELFF. V usage is TRBV19 and J usage is TRBJ2-2, with D tentatively TRBD1 or TRBD2 (5 bases each). V was trimmed by 5 bases and J by 1 base, leaving 14 bases between them. This CDR3 region has 16 residues. Germline V gene data show CDR1 as LNHDA and CDR2 as SQIVND (reference sequence). The full variable domain, with the rest looked up from reference TRBV19 and TRBJ2-2, is DGGITQSPKYLFRKEGQNVTLSCEQNLNHDAMYWYRQDPGQGLRLIYYSQIVNDFQKGDIAEGYSVSREKKESFPLTVTSAQKNPTAFYLCASSPSGTGNTGELFFGEGSRLTVL.

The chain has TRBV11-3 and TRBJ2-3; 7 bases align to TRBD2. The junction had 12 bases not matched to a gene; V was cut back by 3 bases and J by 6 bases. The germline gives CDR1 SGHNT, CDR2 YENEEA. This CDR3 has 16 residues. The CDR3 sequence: CASSLSIGGSPDTQYF. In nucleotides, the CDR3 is TGTGCCAGCAGCTTGAGTATAGGCGGGAGTCCTGATACGCAGTATTTT.

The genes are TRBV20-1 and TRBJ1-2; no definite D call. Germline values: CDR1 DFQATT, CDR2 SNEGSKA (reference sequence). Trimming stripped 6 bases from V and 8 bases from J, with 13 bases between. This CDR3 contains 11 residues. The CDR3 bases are TGCAGTGCGCGGACCGGAGGAGGCTACACCTTC. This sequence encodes CSARTGGGYTF.

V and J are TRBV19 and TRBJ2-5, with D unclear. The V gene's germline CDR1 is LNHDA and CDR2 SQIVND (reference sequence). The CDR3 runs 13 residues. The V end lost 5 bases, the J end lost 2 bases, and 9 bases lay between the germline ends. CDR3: CASSLGLQETQYF. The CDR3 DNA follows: TGTGCCAGTAGTTTGGGGTTACAAGAGACCCAGTACTTC.

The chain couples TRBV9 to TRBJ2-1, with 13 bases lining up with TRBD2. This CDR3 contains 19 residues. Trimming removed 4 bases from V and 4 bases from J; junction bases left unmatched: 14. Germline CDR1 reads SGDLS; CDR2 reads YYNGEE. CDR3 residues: CASSPRVLAGGQTYNEQFF. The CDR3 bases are TGTGCCAGCAGCCCCCGAGTACTAGCGGGGGGGCAAACATACAATGAGCAGTTCTTC.

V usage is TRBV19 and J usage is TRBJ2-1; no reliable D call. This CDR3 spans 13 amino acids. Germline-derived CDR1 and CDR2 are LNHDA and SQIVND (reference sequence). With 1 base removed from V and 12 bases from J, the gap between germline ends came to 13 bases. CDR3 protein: CASSIVVGMGQFF. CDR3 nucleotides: TGTGCCAGTAGTATAGTAGTAGGGATGGGGCAGTTCTTC. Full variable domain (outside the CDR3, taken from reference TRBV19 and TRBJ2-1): DGGITQSPKYLFRKEGQNVTLSCEQNLNHDAMYWYRQDPGQGLRLIYYSQIVNDFQKGDIAEGYSVSREKKESFPLTVTSAQKNPTAFYLCASSIVVGMGQFFGPGTRLTVL.

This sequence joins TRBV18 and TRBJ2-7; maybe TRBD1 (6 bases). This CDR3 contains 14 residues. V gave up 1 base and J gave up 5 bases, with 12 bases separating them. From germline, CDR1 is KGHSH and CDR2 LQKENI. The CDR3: CASSPQNRENEQYF. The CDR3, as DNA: TGTGCCAGCTCACCACAAAACAGGGAAAACGAGCAGTACTTC.

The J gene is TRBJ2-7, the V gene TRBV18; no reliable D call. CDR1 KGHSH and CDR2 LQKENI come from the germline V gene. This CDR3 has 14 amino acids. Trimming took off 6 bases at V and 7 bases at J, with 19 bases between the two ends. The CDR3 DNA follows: TGTGCCAGCTCCCCAAAAGGCAGTACGTGGGAGCAGTACTTC. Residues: CASSPKGSTWEQYF. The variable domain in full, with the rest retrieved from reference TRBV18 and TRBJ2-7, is NAGVMQNPRHLVRRRGQEARLRCSPMKGHSHVYWYRQLPEEGLKFMVYLQKENIIDESGMPKERFSAEFPKEGPSILRIQQVVRGDSAAYFCASSPKGSTWEQYFGPGTRLTVT.

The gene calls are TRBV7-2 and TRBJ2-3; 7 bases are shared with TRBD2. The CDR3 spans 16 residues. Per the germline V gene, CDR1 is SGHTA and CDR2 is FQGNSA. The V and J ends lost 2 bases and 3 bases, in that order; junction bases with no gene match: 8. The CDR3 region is CASSLTGGGVTDTQYF. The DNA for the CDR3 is TGTGCCAGCAGCTTAACAGGCGGGGGAGTAACAGATACGCAGTATTTT. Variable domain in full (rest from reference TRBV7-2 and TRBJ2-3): GAGVSQSPSNKVTEKGKDVELRCDPISGHTALYWYRQSLGQGLEFLIYFQGNSAPDKSGLPSDRFSAERTGGSVSTLTIQRTQQEDSAVYLCASSLTGGGVTDTQYFGPGTRLTVL.

CDR3 coding DNA: TGTGCCAGTAGTATAGGACGAAACACCGGGGAGCTGTTTTTT. Translation: CASSIGRNTGELFF. The rearrangement uses TRBV19 and TRBJ2-2; D call uncertain. CDR3 length: 14 residues. Germline V gene sequence: CDR1 LNHDA, CDR2 SQIVND (reference sequence). V lost 1 base, J lost 2 bases, and 5 bases lay in between.